A single sample is the source of the 29 T cell receptor beta chains below, sequenced in a study of spatial heterogeneity in lung cancer. Described time point: blood at routine non-recurrence follow-up after resection. TCRdb independently ran MiXCR on the 5' RACE reads; one entry per CDR3 protein. The sample comprises about 10,000 distinct CDR3 sequences, about 25% of which are singletons, and 3.5% to 5% rests with the top ten. The starting material was PBMCs, obtained at follow-up. All receptors derive from a female donor with early-stage non-small cell lung cancer.

V is TRBV5-1 and J is TRBJ1-6; D may be TRBD1 (5 bases). Deletions cut 6 bases from V and 6 bases from J, with 13 bases between. From germline, CDR1 is SGHRS and CDR2 YFSETQ. CDR3 size: 14 residues. This CDR3 reads CASTLSGGNSPLHF. The CDR3 coding sequence is TGCGCCAGCACCCTCTCTGGGGGTAATTCACCCCTCCACTTT.

Sample share makes this clonotype medium-sized. The chain combines TRBV10-3 with TRBJ1-5, with D hard to call. Germline V CDR1 and CDR2: ENHRY, SYGVKD. The CDR3 has 15 amino acids. V was pared by 2 bases and J by 0 bases, with 8 bases between. For the CDR3, the DNA is TGTGCCATCAGTGAGAAGGAGGATAGCAATCAGCCCCAGCATTTT. Its protein is CAISEKEDSNQPQHF.

This clonotype is a singleton in its sample. This chain joins TRBV7-2 and TRBJ2-2; 7 bases are shared with TRBD1. The CDR3 totals 14 residues. With 7 bases clipped from V and 6 bases from J, the junction kept 8 bases outside the gene matches. From germline, CDR1 is SGHTA and CDR2 FQGNSA. CDR3 coding DNA: TGTGCCAGCATCCTACAGGGGATGGCCGGGGAGCTGTTTTTT. Encoded protein: CASILQGMAGELFF.

The chain carries TRBV9 and TRBJ1-3, with 7 bases that match TRBD1. The CDR3 contains 16 residues. Germline loops: CDR1 SGDLS, CDR2 YYNGEE. J lost 0 bases, V lost 4 bases, and 7 bases had no gene match. The CDR3 DNA reads TGTGCCAGCAGCCAAGGGGACAGCCGCTCTGGAAACACCATATATTTT. It translates to CASSQGDSRSGNTIYF.

V gene TRBV20-1 combines with J gene TRBJ2-7, with TRBD2 matching over 8 bases. J lost 4 bases, V lost 5 bases, and 13 bases had no gene match. Germline V gene lookup returns CDR1 DFQATT and CDR2 SNEGSKA (reference sequence). CDR3 length: 15 amino acids. This chain's CDR3 is CSAAKAQRGIYEQYF. The CDR3 DNA reads TGCAGTGCTGCCAAGGCACAGCGGGGGATTTACGAGCAGTACTTC.

The CDR3 nucleotides read TGTGCCAGCAGCTTAGTCCCCAAGTCCCAGGGAGAGACCCAGTACTTC. This codes for CASSLVPKSQGETQYF. The chain has TRBV7-6 and TRBJ2-5; maybe TRBD1 (5 bases). V dropped 1 base and J dropped 4 bases, with 16 bases sitting between them. The CDR3 extends over 16 amino acids. In germline, CDR1 is SGHVS, CDR2 FNYEAQ. The full variable domain, in which reference TRBV7-6 and TRBJ2-5 provide the parts outside the CDR3, is GAGVSQSPRYKVTKRGQDVALRCDPISGHVSLYWYRQALGQGPEFLTYFNYEAQQDKSGLPNDRFSAERPEGSISTLTIQRTEQRDSAMYRCASSLVPKSQGETQYFGPGTRLLVL.

The CDR3 DNA follows: TGTGCCAGCAGCGCCCGGAGGGACTACGAGCAGTACTTC. The encoded protein is CASSARRDYEQYF. V and J are TRBV2 and TRBJ2-7; perhaps TRBD2 as D (6 bases). The CDR3 has 13 amino acids. Germline V gene lookup returns CDR1 SNHLY and CDR2 FYNNEI. The germline V and J ends were trimmed by 6 bases and 3 bases, with 12 bases remaining between them.

The V and J genes are TRBV11-2 and TRBJ2-2; tentatively, D is TRBD2 (6 bases). The V gene's germline CDR1 is SGHAT and CDR2 FQNNGV. The germline V and J ends were trimmed by 4 bases and 1 base, with 10 bases remaining between them. This CDR3 has 15 amino acids. The CDR3 region has the DNA TGTGCCAGCAGCTATCATAGCGGGAACACCGGGGAGCTGTTTTTT. Translation: CASSYHSGNTGELFF.

This clonotype was seen just once. The J gene is TRBJ1-1, the V gene TRBV11-1; tentative D call: TRBD1 (5 bases). The CDR3 has 16 residues. V dropped 4 bases and J dropped 0 bases, with 15 bases sitting between them. Per germline, CDR1 SGHAT and CDR2 FQDESV (reference sequence). In DNA form, the CDR3 reads TGTGCCAGCAGCTCAAACACCGGAGGGGTGAACACTGAAGCTTTCTTT. Translation: CASSSNTGGVNTEAFF.

This clonotype occurred a few times. This chain links TRBV25-1 with TRBJ2-7; maybe TRBD1 (6 bases). Per germline, CDR1 MGHDK and CDR2 SYGVNS. V was trimmed by 6 bases and J by 3 bases, leaving 9 bases between them. The CDR3 contains 12 residues. The CDR3 region has the DNA TGTGCCAGCAGCGGACAGTTCTACGAGCAGTACTTC. Encoded protein: CASSGQFYEQYF.

This clonotype appeared a few times. The gene calls are TRBV7-2 and TRBJ2-5; 9 positions agree with TRBD2. Germline trimming cut 6 bases from V and 1 base from J; bases unmatched to any gene: 3. This CDR3 comprises 14 residues. CDR1 and CDR2 (germline): SGHTA, FQGNSA. The CDR3, as DNA: TGTGCCAGCAGGACTAGCGGAATCCAAGAGACCCAGTACTTC. Amino acid sequence: CASRTSGIQETQYF.

The chain has TRBV7-9 and TRBJ2-2, with unresolved D. The CDR3 consists of 12 residues. Germline V gives CDR1 SEHNR, CDR2 FQNEAQ (reference sequence). The V end lost 3 bases, the J end lost 3 bases, and 2 bases lay between the germline ends. CDR3 residues: CASSFDTGELFF. The DNA for the CDR3 is TGTGCCAGCAGCTTCGACACCGGGGAGCTGTTTTTT. The full variable domain, its missing parts supplied by reference TRBV7-9 and TRBJ2-2, is DTGVSQNPRHKITKRGQNVTFRCDPISEHNRLYWYRQTLGQGPEFLTYFQNEAQLEKSRLLSDRFSAERPKGSFSTLEIQRTEQGDSAMYLCASSFDTGELFFGEGSRLTVL.

In its sample, this clonotype is medium-sized. This chain uses TRBV7-8 with TRBJ2-3; the D is unclear. V lost 1 base and J 0 bases, leaving 8 bases between the germline ends. The germline CDR1 and CDR2 sequences are SGHVS and FQNEAQ. The CDR3 is 15 residues long. CDR3 region: CASSLEAASTDTQYF. CDR3 bases: TGTGCCAGCAGCTTAGAAGCAGCTAGCACAGATACGCAGTATTTT.

This sequence joins TRBV25-1 and TRBJ2-1; D may be TRBD1 (5 bases). CDR3 size: 13 residues. Trimming cost V 5 bases and J 10 bases, with 15 bases left between them. Germline V gene sequence: CDR1 MGHDK, CDR2 SYGVNS. The CDR3 is CASSPPSYREQFF. The CDR3 DNA reads as TGTGCCAGCAGTCCCCCCTCCTACAGGGAGCAGTTCTTC.

In this sample, this clonotype turned up a few times. The V and J genes are TRBV7-9 and TRBJ1-2; D not resolved. CDR3 length equals 15 residues. Germline V gives CDR1 SEHNR, CDR2 FQNEAQ (reference sequence). The V end was cut by 0 bases, the J end by 4 bases, with 12 bases between. The CDR3, as DNA: TGTGCCAGCAGCTTAGCGAGGCGGGAAGGCTATGGCTACACCTTC. This gives the protein CASSLARREGYGYTF.

About this clonotype itself: A much larger clone sits a single nucleotide away, making a read error possible. This chain uses TRBV7-9 with TRBJ1-5; D is unclear. Germline values: CDR1 SEHNR, CDR2 FQNEAQ (reference sequence). The CDR3 consists of 13 residues. The CDR3 sequence: CAGSERDNQPQHF. The DNA for the CDR3 is TGTGCCGGCAGCGAGAGGGATAATCAGCCCCAGCATTTT.

A few counts support this clonotype. This chain links TRBV29-1 with TRBJ2-7; a possible D gene is TRBD2 (5 bases). Looked up from germline, CDR1 is SQVTM and CDR2 is ANQGSEA. CDR3 length equals 11 residues. The germline V and J ends were trimmed by 4 bases and 5 bases, with 9 bases remaining between them. CDR3 bases: TGCAGCGTTGCCGGGATCGACGAGCAGTACTTC. Amino acid sequence: CSVAGIDEQYF.

Of note for this clonotype: One end of the junction varies from germline; a read error may be responsible. V usage is TRBV11-1 and J usage is TRBJ2-1, with 11 bases lining up with TRBD2. There are 14 residues in the CDR3. CDR1 and CDR2 from the germline V gene are SGHAT and FQDESV (reference sequence). The CDR3 region has the DNA TGTGCCAGCAGCTCCCCCCCGGGACTAGCGGATCAGTTTTTC. It yields the protein CASSSPPGLADQFF.

The genes are TRBV29-1 and TRBJ1-2, with 8 bases lining up with TRBD1. The CDR3 sequence is 12 residues long. CDR1 is SQVTM and CDR2 is ANQGSEA in the germline V gene. The V segment lost 3 bases and the J segment 4 bases; nucleotides outside the gene matches: 1. This CDR3 reads CSVETGVYGYTF. The CDR3 coding sequence is TGCAGCGTTGAGACAGGGGTCTATGGCTACACCTTC.

This clonotype has just a few counts. This chain links TRBV27 with TRBJ2-2, with TRBD1 matching over 10 bases. This CDR3 is 15 amino acids long. Losses at the gene ends were 6 bases for V and 7 bases for J; bases not matched to a gene: 8. Germline CDR1 is MNHEY and CDR2 is SMNVEV (reference sequence). Here the CDR3 DNA reads TGTGCCAGCAGGAGGACAGGGGGTTACAACGGGGAGCTGTTTTTT. Its translation: CASRRTGGYNGELFF.

This chain connects TRBV7-9 to TRBJ2-1; D not certain. V was shortened by 2 bases and J by 0 bases, with 5 bases between the two germline ends. The germline V gene has CDR1 SEHNR and CDR2 FQNEAQ (reference sequence). The CDR3 covers 14 residues. The CDR3 region is CASSLSSSYNEQFF. CDR3 in DNA: TGTGCCAGCAGCTTATCGAGCTCCTACAATGAGCAGTTCTTC.

The rearrangement joins TRBV6-2 or TRBV6-3 to TRBJ1-2; 7 positions match TRBD1. Germline CDR1 is MNHEY and CDR2 is SVGEGT. The ends lost 8 bases at V and 7 bases at J; junction bases unmatched: 13. The CDR3 has 14 residues. CDR3 sequence: CASAPGQRALGYTF. CDR3 in DNA: TGTGCCAGCGCACCGGGACAGAGAGCCCTTGGCTACACCTTC.

This clonotype has a handful of counts. The V gene is TRBV6-5, the J gene TRBJ2-7; tentative D call: TRBD2 (6 bases). Per germline, CDR1 MNHEY and CDR2 SVGAGI. Between the trimmed V and J ends, which lost 2 bases and 6 bases, there was a span of 20 bases. The CDR3 loop spans 16 amino acids. CDR3 nucleotides: TGTGCCAGCAGTTACCGGGGGTCGGCAGGGCCCGTCGAGCAGTACTTC. Protein sequence: CASSYRGSAGPVEQYF.

In its sample, this clonotype ranks as medium-sized. The chain recombines TRBV28 with TRBJ1-1; D is uncertain. CDR3 length equals 13 residues. V lost 10 bases, J lost 1 base, and 13 bases lay in between. Germline CDR1 MDHEN, CDR2 SYDVKM. CDR3 DNA: TGTGCCACCGAGTTACCAGAGAACACTGAAGCTTTCTTT. Translation gives CATELPENTEAFF.

The V call is TRBV2, the J call TRBJ1-1; a weak D match, TRBD1 (5 bases). The CDR3 totals 12 residues. Per the germline V gene, CDR1 is SNHLY and CDR2 is FYNNEI. V was clipped by 6 bases and J by 6 bases, with 11 bases between them. The CDR3 DNA follows: TGTGCCAGCAGCCCCTGGGGGGCTGAAGCTTTCTTT. The encoded protein is CASSPWGAEAFF.

In this sample, this clonotype turned up a few times. V usage is TRBV29-1 and J usage is TRBJ2-1, with 10 bases lining up with TRBD2. Germline V CDR1 and CDR2: SQVTM, ANQGSEA. Trimming removed 4 bases from V and 7 bases from J; junction bases left unmatched: 7. This CDR3 region has 14 residues. For the CDR3, the DNA is TGCAGCGTTGCGCCTAGCGGGAGTGATAATGAGCAGTTCTTC. It translates to CSVAPSGSDNEQFF.

The DNA for the CDR3 is TGTGCCAGCAGCCGGGCCTCTGGGCCCGAGCAGTACTTC. This encodes CASSRASGPEQYF. The chain employs TRBV7-9 and TRBJ2-7; D is ambiguous. The CDR3 runs to 13 residues. Germline V CDR1 and CDR2: SEHNR, FQNEAQ (reference sequence). The germline V and J ends were trimmed by 5 bases and 6 bases, with 14 bases remaining between them.

This clonotype ranks as medium-sized. The V gene is TRBV9, the J gene TRBJ2-4; 9 bases agree with TRBD1. This CDR3 comprises 18 residues. Germline V gene sequence: CDR1 SGDLS, CDR2 YYNGEE. V was pared by 0 bases and J by 7 bases, with 14 bases of the junction left unmatched. The CDR3 DNA reads as TGTGCCAGCAGCGTAGAAGGGGGAACGGGACAGGGTCGTAACATTCAGTACTTC. Amino acid sequence: CASSVEGGTGQGRNIQYF.

This clonotype was picked up a small number of times. The rearrangement uses TRBV4-1 and TRBJ2-1; TRBD1 matches at 9 bases. The CDR3 runs to 13 residues. Germline V gene sequence: CDR1 MGHRA, CDR2 YSYEKL. V lost 3 bases, J lost 6 bases, and 0 bases stayed unmatched. DNA of the CDR3: TGCGCCAGCAGCCAGGGACAGGGCAATGAGCAGTTCTTC. This gives the protein CASSQGQGNEQFF.